This is a list of T cell receptor beta chains from one sample in a study of Ad26.COV2.S vaccination and SARS-CoV-2 variants. TCRdb's table, derived via immunoSEQ multiplex PCR, lists solely in-frame clones and lacks some. The sample records about 680,000 clones, about 90% being singletons. The sample was peripheral blood, taken in a trial of Ad26.COV2.S vaccine versus placebo. These receptor sequences come from a person between 18 and 60 years old who received the Ad26.COV2.S COVID-19 vaccine or a placebo. The CDR3 runs from the conserved cysteine through the conserved F or W.

v_call	j_call	cdr3_aa
TRBV6-1	TRBJ1-2	CASSEAPGYGYGYTF
TRBV6-2/TRBV6-3	TRBJ1-1	CASSYPGQGGTEAFF
TRBV6-5	TRBJ1-4	CASGVTGGNEKLFF
TRBV2	TRBJ1-2	CASNLDRGYGYTF
TRBV18	TRBJ2-2	CASSPGTGGELFF
TRBV28	TRBJ2-7	CAIKHGTLYEQYF
TRBV9	TRBJ2-1	CASSVEGRGGYDEQFF
TRBV7-6	TRBJ1-6	CASSLRQEAGSPLHF
TRBV30	TRBJ1-1	CAWNTGGRTEAFF
TRBV11-2	TRBJ2-1	CASSRGLGSEQFF
TRBV6-5	TRBJ2-5	CASSRGTGETQYF
TRBV19	TRBJ1-6	CASSPGHHNSPLHF
TRBV12-3/TRBV12-4	TRBJ1-5	CASSSSSGQPQHF
TRBV3-1/TRBV3-2	TRBJ2-5	CASSQDPHGTQYF
TRBV11-2	TRBJ2-7	CASTKLARLAGDEQYF
TRBV29-1	TRBJ1-1	CSSNWGGTEAFF
TRBV5-1	TRBJ1-1	CASSLVLNTEAFF
TRBV6-5	TRBJ1-3	CASGSDAGNTIYF
TRBV14	TRBJ2-4	CASSLGGSTNIQYF
TRBV9	TRBJ1-2	CASSVVPGEGYGYTF
TRBV19	TRBJ1-5	CASMVTGSQPQHF
TRBV30	TRBJ1-1	CAWRIEEWTEAFF
TRBV7-9	TRBJ2-7	CASSRYDEQYF
TRBV19	TRBJ2-1	CASSHNEQFF
TRBV15	TRBJ2-1	CATSRDFIGEQFF
TRBV19	TRBJ2-5	CASSKGGVGQETQYF
TRBV7-2	TRBJ1-3	CASSLGGGVGNTIYF
TRBV6-5	TRBJ2-7	CASSYRDRGSYEQYF
TRBV24-1	TRBJ2-5	CATSGGGTLETQYF
TRBV19	TRBJ1-2	CASSPTENYGYTF
TRBV19	TRBJ2-3	CASNWGPTDTQYF
TRBV11-2	TRBJ2-7	CASSLDRDREGGLTYEQYF
TRBV19	TRBJ2-7	CASRRTGSTREQYF
TRBV11-3	TRBJ1-1	CASSLDRDRDQDF
TRBV3-1/TRBV3-2	TRBJ1-3	CASSHQSPGNTIYF
TRBV25-1	TRBJ2-3	CASSDPAGTDTQYF
TRBV2	TRBJ2-7	CASSEQGAPYEQYF
TRBV7-2	TRBJ2-2	CASSPGTSRTGELFF
TRBV7-2	TRBJ1-6	CASSLVPRDSPLHF
TRBV19	TRBJ2-1	CASTPIGTPNNEQFF
TRBV11-2	TRBJ1-5	CASSFGPTQRPQHF
TRBV7-2	TRBJ2-3	CASSYSGSPPDTQYF
TRBV19	TRBJ2-6	CASSLQRSGANVLTF
TRBV7-9	TRBJ1-2	CASSSTDRDGYGYTF
TRBV18	TRBJ1-2	CASSPGRSPNYGYTF
TRBV19	TRBJ1-5	CASSQGQGNRPQHF
TRBV7-8	TRBJ2-2	CASSTRTTNTGELFF
TRBV27	TRBJ1-4	CASSLSSMPGQANEKLFF
TRBV11-3	TRBJ2-3	CASSLESSGTTDTQYF
TRBV7-9	TRBJ2-2	CASSRPSGRRIGELFF
TRBV30	TRBJ1-3	CAWSVRAGVSGNTIYF
TRBV24-1	TRBJ1-1	CATSEPGTPTFGAFF